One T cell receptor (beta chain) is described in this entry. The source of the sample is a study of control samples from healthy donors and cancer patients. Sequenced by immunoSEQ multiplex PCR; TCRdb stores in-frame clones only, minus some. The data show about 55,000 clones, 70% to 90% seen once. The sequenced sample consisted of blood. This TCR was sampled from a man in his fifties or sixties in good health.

CDR3 bases: TGTGCCACCAGTGAGCCCGGGACTAGCAAGCAGTTCTTC. It encodes CATSEPGTSKQFF. The chain carries TRBV24-1 and TRBJ2-1, with 9 bases identical to TRBD2. V gave up 4 bases and J gave up 11 bases; unmatched junction bases: 5. The CDR3 totals 13 residues. Germline values: CDR1 KGHDR, CDR2 SFDVKD.